These 13 T cell receptor beta chains came from one sample sequenced in a study of neurological immune-mediated disorders. Each CDR3 protein is one row after TCRdb ran MiXCR on the 5' RACE reads. The sample carries about 46,000 distinct CDR3 sequences, under 2% recorded once. The source material was PBMCs. These TCRs come from a middle-aged woman with multiple sclerosis.

At least ten counts were recorded for this clonotype. V usage is TRBV5-1 and J usage is TRBJ2-3; D not resolved. The CDR3 has 12 amino acids. V dropped 0 bases and J dropped 5 bases, with 4 bases sitting between them. CDR1 and CDR2 (germline): SGHRS, YFSETQ. CDR3 loop: CASSLEVDTQYF. Written as DNA, the CDR3 is TGCGCCAGCAGCTTGGAGGTAGATACGCAGTATTTT.

This clonotype showed up many times. This chain connects TRBV12-3 or TRBV12-4 to TRBJ2-1; D might be TRBD2 (6 bases). CDR3 size: 15 residues. The ends were cut back, 8 bases at V and 2 bases at J, with 16 bases in the middle. The CDR3, as DNA: TGTGCCAGCCACCGCGGGGTCGGCGCCTACAATGAGCAGTTCTTC. Protein product: CASHRGVGAYNEQFF.

This clonotype was recorded many times. V is TRBV20-1 and J is TRBJ2-7; 10 bases line up with TRBD1. This CDR3 is 13 amino acids long. CDR1 and CDR2 from the germline V gene are DFQATT and SNEGSKA (reference sequence). Trimming took 6 bases from V and 5 from J; bases not matched to a gene: 7. This CDR3 is CSAPGTGADEQYF. The CDR3, as DNA: TGCAGTGCCCCCGGGACAGGGGCGGACGAGCAGTACTTC.

This chain uses TRBV5-4 with TRBJ2-7, with 7 bases aligning to TRBD1. Germline CDR1 and CDR2: SGHNT and YYREEE (reference sequence). The J segment lost 4 bases and the V segment lost 0 bases, leaving 4 bases of the junction unmatched. The CDR3 extends over 14 amino acids. CDR3 residues: CASSLAGGIYEQYF. DNA for the CDR3: TGTGCCAGCAGCTTGGCAGGGGGTATTTACGAGCAGTACTTC.

In this sample, this clonotype turned up a few times. The junction does not match germline at one end; this may be a read error. The rearrangement uses TRBV7-9 and TRBJ2-3, with unresolved D. Germline CDR1 reads SEHNR; CDR2 reads FQNEAQ (reference sequence). The CDR3 length is 14 residues. This chain's CDR3 is CASSPVVGPVRVGF. The CDR3 DNA is TGTGCCAGCAGCCCCGTGGTTGGGCCCGTGCGAGTTGGTTTT.

This clonotype came up many times. The chain uses TRBV19 and TRBJ2-1; 8 positions agree with TRBD1. CDR1 and CDR2 (germline): LNHDA, SQIVND (reference sequence). The CDR3 is 16 amino acids. V shed 6 bases, J shed 4 bases, and the junction held 11 bases outside the gene matches. This chain's CDR3 is CASSESQGERYNEQFF. The CDR3 DNA reads TGTGCCAGTAGCGAATCACAGGGGGAGAGGTACAATGAGCAGTTCTTC.

This clonotype was recorded many times. The rearrangement uses TRBV20-1 and TRBJ2-1; 7 bases fit TRBD1. CDR3 size: 13 residues. The V segment lost 1 base and the J segment 9 bases; nucleotides outside the gene matches: 6. Germline V gives CDR1 DFQATT, CDR2 SNEGSKA (reference sequence). The CDR3 protein is CSARAQGNGEQFF. Written as DNA, the CDR3 is TGCAGTGCTAGAGCACAGGGGAATGGTGAGCAGTTCTTC.

In its sample, this clonotype was seen many times. This chain links TRBV15 with TRBJ1-1, with D tentatively TRBD1 (5 bases). The CDR3 contains 14 residues. Trimming shortened V by 0 bases and J by 4 bases, and 9 bases separated the two germline ends. Per germline, CDR1 LNHNV and CDR2 YYDKDF (reference sequence). Here the CDR3 DNA reads TGTGCCACCAGCAGAGATTTGGGGGGCACTGAAGCTTTCTTT. As protein: CATSRDLGGTEAFF.

The table lists this clonotype with many counts. The chain uses TRBV3-1 and TRBJ2-2; no clear D gene. V lost 4 bases and J 5 bases, leaving 14 bases between the germline ends. The CDR3 runs to 15 residues. Germline V gene lookup returns CDR1 LGHDT and CDR2 YNNKEL (reference sequence). This CDR3 reads CASSPQVVVTGELFF. DNA of the CDR3: TGTGCCAGCAGCCCGCAGGTCGTCGTTACCGGGGAGCTGTTTTTT.

Turning to this clonotype: A read error may be the cause here, since a much bigger clone is one base away. The CDR3 sequence: CASSPPGGLRGYGYTF. CDR3 nucleotide sequence: TGCGCCAGCAGCCCCCCCGGTGGGCTCCGCGGCTATGGCTACACCTTC. This chain links TRBV5-1 with TRBJ1-2; D is undetermined. This CDR3 spans 16 amino acids. The V and J ends lost 4 bases and 4 bases respectively, with 20 bases between them. Germline CDR1 is SGHRS and CDR2 is YFSETQ. Supplemented by reference TRBV5-1 and TRBJ1-2, the full variable domain reads KAGVTQTPRYLIKTRGQQVTLSCSPISGHRSVSWYQQTPGQGLQFLFEYFSETQRNKGNFPGRFSGRQFSNSRSEMNVSTLELGDSALYLCASSPPGGLRGYGYTFGSGTRLTVV.

This clonotype was seen just once. This may stem from a read error, because a much larger clone lies one nucleotide away. The CDR3 is CTSSYGLSGGGYTF. CDR3 sequence (DNA): TGTACCAGCAGTTACGGGCTAAGTGGGGGGGGCTACACCTTC. V gene TRBV6-5 combines with J gene TRBJ1-2; TRBD1 is a possible D gene (5 bases). CDR3 length: 14 residues. The germline CDR1 and CDR2 sequences are MNHEY and SVGAGI.

In its sample, this clonotype was seen many times. V usage is TRBV12-3 or TRBV12-4 and J usage is TRBJ1-2; no reliable D call. V was pared by 5 bases and J by 5 bases, with 9 bases between. The CDR3 covers 12 residues. CDR3 sequence reads: CASSPPGYGYTF. In DNA, the CDR3 is TGTGCCAGCAGTCCTCCCGGGTATGGCTACACCTTC.

This chain connects TRBV29-1 to TRBJ2-5; D might be TRBD2 (5 bases). CDR1 is SQVTM and CDR2 is ANQGSEA in the germline V gene. Deletions cut 0 bases from V and 4 bases from J, with 21 bases between. The CDR3 length is 17 residues. In DNA, the CDR3 is TGCAGCGTTGAAGATGGCGTGGGGAGACCAAAGGGAGAGACCCAGTACTTC. Encoded protein: CSVEDGVGRPKGETQYF.